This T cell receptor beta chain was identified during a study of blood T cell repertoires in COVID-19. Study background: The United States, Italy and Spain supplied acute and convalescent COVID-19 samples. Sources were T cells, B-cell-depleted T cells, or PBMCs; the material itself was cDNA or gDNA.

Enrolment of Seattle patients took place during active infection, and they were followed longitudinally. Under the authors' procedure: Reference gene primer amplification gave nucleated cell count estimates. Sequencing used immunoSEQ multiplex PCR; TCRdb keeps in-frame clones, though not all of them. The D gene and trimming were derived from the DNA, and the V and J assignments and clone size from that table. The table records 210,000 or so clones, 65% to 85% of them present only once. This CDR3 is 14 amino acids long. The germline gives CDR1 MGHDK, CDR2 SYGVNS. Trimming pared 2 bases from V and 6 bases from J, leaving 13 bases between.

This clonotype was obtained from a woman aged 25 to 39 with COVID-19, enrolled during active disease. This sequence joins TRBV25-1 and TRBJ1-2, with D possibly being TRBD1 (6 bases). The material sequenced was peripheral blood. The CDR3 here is CASSETTGYHGYTF. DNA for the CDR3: TGTGCCAGCAGTGAAACTACAGGGTACCATGGCTACACCTTC.